This T cell receptor beta chain comes out of a study of Graves' ophthalmopathy and Graves' hyperthyroidism. Transcripts of RNA were the source for amplifying TCR beta CDR3 regions. First-round RT-PCR employed HTBI primers, with a second-round multiplex PCR after it. TCRdb analysed the multiplex PCR reads with MiXCR anew, one entry per CDR3 protein. Of some 360,000 distinct CDR3 sequences detected, roughly a sixth appear once; the ten largest clones hold about 2.4%. In this sample, this clonotype turned up many times. The CDR3 spans 16 residues. Germline values: CDR1 WNHNN, CDR2 SYGVQD (reference sequence). Trimming took 2 bases from V and 8 from J; bases not matched to a gene: 14.

The sequence derives from an adult woman with stable Graves' hyperthyroidism. The rearrangement uses TRBV10-1 and TRBJ1-2; 7 bases are shared with TRBD1. The sample taken for sequencing was peripheral blood. This CDR3 reads CASSEGRDWTGEGYTF. The CDR3 DNA is TGCGCCAGCAGTGAGGGTCGAGACTGGACAGGAGAGGGCTACACCTTC.